This T cell receptor beta chain comes out of a study of blood T cells in healthy people across ages. Trimming took 2 bases from V and 1 from J; bases not matched to a gene: 0. Germline V gene sequence: CDR1 MGHDK, CDR2 SYGVNS. The CDR3 contains 14 residues. This clonotype has only a few counts. Its antigen remains unidentified. Study-level findings and limits: Higher naive T cell percentage went strongly together with higher TCR beta diversity.

Primers used in a second PCR of roughly 6 to 12 cycles were a sample-barcoded 5' primer and a J-beta primer mix. Using its own MiXCR run on the 5' RACE reads, TCRdb lists one record per CDR3 protein. Of around 1,600,000 distinct CDR3 sequences in the sample, roughly 43% are singletons; the top ten hold roughly 3.7%. The chain is built from TRBV25-1 and TRBJ1-1, with 8 bases that match TRBD1. The sequence derives from a woman aged 18 to 35 in good health. The sequenced sample was blood. The CDR3 protein is CASSEQGANTEAFF. The CDR3, as DNA: TGTGCCAGCAGTGAACAGGGGGCGAACACTGAAGCTTTCTTT.